The sequence of this TCR beta chain was determined in a study of blood T cells in healthy people across ages. Whole-study findings and limits: Naive CD4+ cells and diversity were both higher in long-lived donors than in aged donors.

This CDR3 is built from 18 residues. After removal of 0 bases from V and 8 bases from J, the junction contained 16 bases not matched to a gene. Germline lookup yields CDR1 MNHEY and CDR2 SVGAGI. With a J-beta primer mix and a sample-barcoded 5' primer, a second PCR ran about 6 to 11 cycles. Tagging of each cDNA molecule was performed by a template-switch adaptor with 12 random nucleotides. TCRdb processed the 5' RACE reads anew with MiXCR; each CDR3 protein has one entry. The sample has around 900,000 distinct CDR3 sequences, more than 25% seen once. The table lists this clonotype with many counts. Its antigen is not known.

The J gene is TRBJ2-4, the V gene TRBV6-5, with 7 bases matching TRBD2. Sequencing input: blood. This clonotype originated in a woman aged 80 or over in good health. CDR3 sequence reads: CASSYSFNVAAGKDIQYF. CDR3 nucleotide sequence: TGTGCCAGCAGTTACTCTTTTAATGTGGCAGCGGGGAAGGACATTCAGTACTTC.